One sample yielded the 25 T cell receptor beta chains listed below, sequenced in a study of blood T cells in healthy people across ages. Then a second PCR, running about 6 to 11 cycles, was carried out with a sample-barcoded 5' primer and a J-beta primer mix. TCRdb independently ran MiXCR on the 5' RACE reads; one entry per CDR3 protein. The sample holds 800,000 to 950,000 distinct CDR3 sequences, around 46% seen once. Sequencing input: blood. The source of these receptors is a man aged 30-40 years in good health.

The chain is built from TRBV4-1 and TRBJ2-3; tentatively, D is TRBD1 or TRBD2 (5 bases each). This CDR3 contains 13 residues. Germline loops: CDR1 MGHRA, CDR2 YSYEKL. V was clipped by 1 base and J by 12 bases, with 14 bases between them. The CDR3: CASSQAGLPDQYF. Here the CDR3 DNA reads TGCGCCAGCAGCCAAGCGGGGCTCCCAGACCAGTATTTT.

The chain recombines TRBV9 with TRBJ2-3, with D possibly being TRBD2 (6 bases). Trimming cost V 3 bases and J 2 bases, with 16 bases left between them. The CDR3 covers 16 residues. In germline, CDR1 is SGDLS, CDR2 YYNGEE. For the CDR3, the DNA is TGTGCCAGCAGCGGCACCGGGAGTATGGTCACAGATACGCAGTATTTT. The encoded protein is CASSGTGSMVTDTQYF.

This clonotype appeared a few times. The rearrangement uses TRBV25-1 and TRBJ1-6; D gene uncertain. The V end was cut by 9 bases, the J end by 7 bases, with 13 bases between. Germline CDR1 and CDR2: MGHDK and SYGVNS. This CDR3 comprises 13 residues. The chain's CDR3 is CASRPLDNSPLHF. DNA of the CDR3: TGTGCCAGTCGGCCCCTCGACAATTCACCCCTCCACTTT.

This clonotype showed up just a few times. CDR3 nucleotide sequence: TGCGCCAGCAGCCAAGATAGGTCCGGGACAGGGTACGAGCAGTACTTC. As protein: CASSQDRSGTGYEQYF. The V and J genes are TRBV4-3 and TRBJ2-7, with 9 bases fitting TRBD1. Germline CDR1 and CDR2: LGHNA and YSLEER. The CDR3 length is 16 residues. Losses at the gene ends were 0 bases for V and 4 bases for J; bases not matched to a gene: 7.

V gene TRBV29-1 combines with J gene TRBJ2-3; the D gene is possibly TRBD1 (6 bases). Germline V gene sequence: CDR1 SQVTM, CDR2 ANQGSEA. The CDR3 runs 11 residues. V lost 7 bases to trimming and J lost 4 bases, with 9 bases between them. CDR3 DNA sequence: TGCAGCGCCGACAGGTCAGATACGCAGTATTTT. Residues: CSADRSDTQYF.

The CDR3 DNA reads TGTGCCAGCAGGCAACCGGGTCAAACGGGGGAGCAGTACTTC. Translating it yields CASRQPGQTGEQYF. The gene calls are TRBV6-2 or TRBV6-3 and TRBJ2-5; possible D gene TRBD2, 6 bases. From germline, CDR1 is MNHEY and CDR2 SVGEGT. V was clipped by 6 bases and J by 11 bases, with 22 bases between them. The CDR3 has 14 residues.

This clonotype was picked up one time. This chain uses TRBV4-2 with TRBJ2-4; no clear D gene. TRBJ2-5 explains the end of the DNA better; the J call may be wrong. Germline CDR1 and CDR2: LGHNA and YNFKEQ. The CDR3 is 15 amino acids. DNA for the CDR3: TGTGCCAGCAGCCAAGATCGGGCGAGAACAGAGACCCAGTACTTC. It codes for CASSQDRARTETQYF.

This sequence joins TRBV5-4 and TRBJ2-3; unclear D gene. Looked up from germline, CDR1 is SGHNT and CDR2 is YYREEE (reference sequence). The CDR3 is made up of 14 amino acids. Trimming took 0 bases from V and 5 from J, leaving 10 bases between them. Here the CDR3 DNA reads TGTGCCAGCAGCTTGGAATTTGGTGGAGATACGCAGTATTTT. Its translation: CASSLEFGGDTQYF.

CDR3 amino acids: CASSLYGSGGYGYTF. In DNA, the CDR3 is TGTGCCAGCAGCTTATATGGGAGCGGAGGCTATGGCTACACCTTC. The chain joins TRBV7-2 to TRBJ1-2; D is unclear. The V gene's germline CDR1 is SGHTA and CDR2 FQGNSA. Trimming stripped 2 bases from V and 4 bases from J, with 14 bases between. CDR3 size: 15 residues.

V and J are TRBV4-1 and TRBJ2-3, with unresolved D. The germline V gene encodes CDR1 MGHRA and CDR2 YSYEKL. Trimming removed 0 bases at V and 6 bases at J, with 16 bases between. This CDR3 is built from 16 residues. The CDR3 DNA is TGCGCCAGCAGCCAAGATCGTACAGAGCTTCGGGATACGCAGTATTTT. This translates into CASSQDRTELRDTQYF.

The genes are TRBV12-3 or TRBV12-4 and TRBJ1-2; tentative D call: TRBD1 (5 bases). Deletions cut 3 bases from V and 8 bases from J, with 19 bases between. The CDR3 has 15 residues. CDR3 coding DNA: TGTGCCAGCAGTTTCGCCCTGACAGAAACGAGGGGCTACACCTTC. This codes for CASSFALTETRGYTF.

The genes are TRBV13 and TRBJ2-4; the D gene is possibly TRBD1 (6 bases). The CDR3 consists of 13 residues. CDR1 and CDR2 from the germline V gene are PRHDT and FYEKMQ (reference sequence). Deletions cut 4 bases from V and 4 bases from J, with 8 bases between. This CDR3 reads CASSSGQKNIQYF. The CDR3 coding sequence is TGTGCCAGCAGCTCCGGACAGAAAAACATTCAGTACTTC.

The V and J genes are TRBV7-9 and TRBJ1-2, with a possible D match to TRBD1 (6 bases). The V gene lost 5 bases and the J gene lost 4 bases, with 20 bases spanning the gap. The germline V gene encodes CDR1 SEHNR and CDR2 FQNEAQ (reference sequence). CDR3 length: 16 residues. CDR3 residues: CASSQGVAGDFYGYTF. CDR3 bases: TGTGCCAGCAGCCAAGGGGTTGCAGGGGACTTCTATGGCTACACCTTC.

The genes are TRBV9 and TRBJ2-1; a weak D match, TRBD2 (6 bases). The length of the CDR3 is 14 residues. Trimming shortened V by 3 bases and J by 9 bases, and 16 bases separated the two germline ends. CDR1 is SGDLS, CDR2 YYNGEE, per germline. CDR3 coding DNA: TGTGCCAGCAGCGGTACGGTCGGGAGTAGTGAGCAGTTCTTC. Protein product: CASSGTVGSSEQFF. Combining the CDR3 with reference TRBV9 and TRBJ2-1 gives the whole variable domain DSGVTQTPKHLITATGQRVTLRCSPRSGDLSVYWYQQSLDQGLQFLIQYYNGEERAKGNILERFSAQQFPDLHSELNLSSLELGDSALYFCASSGTVGSSEQFFGPGTRLTVL.

The rearrangement joins TRBV7-2 to TRBJ2-7; 10 nucleotides align to TRBD2. The CDR3 has 16 residues. The J segment lost 2 bases and the V segment lost 3 bases, leaving 7 bases of the junction unmatched. The germline V gene has CDR1 SGHTA and CDR2 FQGNSA. CDR3 protein: CASSFGSSGGAYEQYF. The CDR3 DNA reads TGTGCCAGCAGCTTTGGGTCCAGCGGGGGGGCCTACGAGCAGTACTTC.

V and J are TRBV7-8 and TRBJ1-2; 7 bases fit TRBD1. V dropped 4 bases and J dropped 4; count of bases not matched to a gene: 9. CDR1 SGHVS and CDR2 FQNEAQ come from the germline V gene. The CDR3 covers 15 residues. CDR3 protein: CASSSEWDSPYGYTF. The CDR3 DNA reads TGTGCCAGCAGCTCAGAATGGGACAGCCCCTATGGCTACACCTTC.

This clonotype turned up a few times. The rearrangement links TRBV6-5 to TRBJ2-5, with a possible D match to TRBD1 (7 bases). Germline loops: CDR1 MNHEY, CDR2 SVGAGI. The CDR3 has 18 residues. V lost 0 bases and J lost 5, with 22 bases in between. The CDR3 sequence: CASSYSTAGGLPGETQYF. The CDR3 DNA follows: TGTGCCAGCAGTTACTCGACAGCAGGGGGGTTACCTGGTGAGACCCAGTACTTC.

In the case of this clonotype: A read error is likely, as this CDR3 ends without the conserved phenylalanine or tryptophan. The V call is TRBV7-2, the J call TRBJ2-7; 7 bases align to TRBD1. CDR1 is SGHTA and CDR2 is FQGNSA in the germline V gene. Trimming cost V 2 bases and J 6 bases; bases outside gene matches: 1. CDR3 size: 12 residues. The CDR3, as DNA: TGTGCCAGCAGCTTAAGGGGGCGCGAGCAGTACTTA. It codes for CASSLRGREQYL.

Note on this clonotype: This may be a read error: a much more frequent sequence differs by one nucleotide. This rearrangement joins TRBV12-3 or TRBV12-4 to TRBJ2-3; D gene unclear. V was shortened by 6 bases and J by 5 bases, with 9 bases between the two germline ends. CDR3 length: 12 residues. The CDR3 here is CASSHTEDTQYF. For the CDR3, the DNA is TGTGCCAGCAGCCATACCGAAGATACGCAGTATTTT.

The chain employs TRBV2 and TRBJ1-6, with D unclear. This CDR3 is 14 amino acids long. V gave up 5 bases and J gave up 12 bases, with 17 bases separating them. The germline V gene encodes CDR1 SNHLY and CDR2 FYNNEI. The CDR3 protein is CASSKEGNSLPLHF. The CDR3 DNA is TGTGCCAGCAGTAAAGAAGGGAATTCCCTACCCCTCCACTTT.

The chain has TRBV7-6 and TRBJ2-2, with D unclear. This CDR3 is 14 amino acids long. With 5 bases removed from V and 7 bases from J, the gap between germline ends came to 14 bases. Germline CDR1 reads SGHVS; CDR2 reads FNYEAQ. The CDR3 reads CASSHPGFSGELFF. In DNA form, the CDR3 reads TGTGCCAGCAGCCACCCTGGCTTTAGCGGGGAGCTGTTTTTT.

The rearrangement joins TRBV10-3 to TRBJ2-7, with 8 bases matching TRBD2. With 6 bases clipped from V and 2 bases from J, the junction kept 6 bases outside the gene matches. The length of the CDR3 is 14 residues. Germline V gene lookup returns CDR1 ENHRY and CDR2 SYGVKD. The CDR3 nucleotides are TGTGCCATCAGGGCCAGCGGGGGAGCCTACGAGCAGTACTTC. This codes for CAIRASGGAYEQYF.

The V and J genes are TRBV5-1 and TRBJ2-5; TRBD2 might be the D (6 bases). The CDR3 length is 16 residues. V dropped 0 bases and J dropped 4 bases, with 16 bases sitting between them. Germline lookup yields CDR1 SGHRS and CDR2 YFSETQ. The CDR3 sequence is CASSLVGRDLGETQYF. The DNA of the CDR3 is TGCGCCAGCAGCTTGGTCGGTAGGGACTTAGGAGAGACCCAGTACTTC.

The chain recombines TRBV4-1 with TRBJ2-3; D might be TRBD1 (7 bases). The CDR3 sequence is 17 residues long. Trimming pared 0 bases from V and 2 bases from J, leaving 15 bases between. Germline CDR1 MGHRA, CDR2 YSYEKL. The CDR3 here is CASSQDPPGGPTDTQYF. The CDR3, as DNA: TGCGCCAGCAGCCAAGACCCCCCAGGGGGGCCCACAGATACGCAGTATTTT.

The CDR3 region is CASRLGGAGNEQFF. The CDR3 nucleotides are TGTGCCAGCAGACTCGGGGGGGCGGGTAATGAGCAGTTCTTC. The chain employs TRBV12-3 or TRBV12-4 and TRBJ2-1, with 8 bases fitting TRBD2. CDR3 size: 14 residues. V trimming: 6 bases; J trimming: 7 bases; junction bases outside the gene matches: 8.